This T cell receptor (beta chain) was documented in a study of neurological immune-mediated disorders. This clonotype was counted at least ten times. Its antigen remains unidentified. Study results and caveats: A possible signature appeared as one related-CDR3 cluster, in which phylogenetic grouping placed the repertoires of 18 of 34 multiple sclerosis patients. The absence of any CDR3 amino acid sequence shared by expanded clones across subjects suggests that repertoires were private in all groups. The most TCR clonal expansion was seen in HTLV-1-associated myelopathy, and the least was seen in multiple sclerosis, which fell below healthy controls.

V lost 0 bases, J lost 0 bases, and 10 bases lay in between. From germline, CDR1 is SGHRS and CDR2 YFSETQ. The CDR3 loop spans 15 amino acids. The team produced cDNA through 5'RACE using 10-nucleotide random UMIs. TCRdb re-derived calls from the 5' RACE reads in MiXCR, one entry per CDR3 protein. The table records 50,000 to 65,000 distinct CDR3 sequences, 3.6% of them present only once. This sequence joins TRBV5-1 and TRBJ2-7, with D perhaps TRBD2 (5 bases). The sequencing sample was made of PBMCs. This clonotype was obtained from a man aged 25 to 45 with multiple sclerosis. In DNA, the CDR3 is TGCGCCAGCAGCTTGGGGACTTGGGGCTCCTACGAGCAGTACTTC. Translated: CASSLGTWGSYEQYF.